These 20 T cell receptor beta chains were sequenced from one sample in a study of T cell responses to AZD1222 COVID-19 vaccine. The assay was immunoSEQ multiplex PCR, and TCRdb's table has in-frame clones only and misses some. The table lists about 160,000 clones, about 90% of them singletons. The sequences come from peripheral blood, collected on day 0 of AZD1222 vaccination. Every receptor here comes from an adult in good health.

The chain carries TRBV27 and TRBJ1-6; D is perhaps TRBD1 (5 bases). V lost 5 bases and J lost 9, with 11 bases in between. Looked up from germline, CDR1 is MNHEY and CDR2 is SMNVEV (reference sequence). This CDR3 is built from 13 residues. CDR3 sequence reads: CASSLGESSPLHF. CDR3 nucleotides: TGTGCCAGCAGTCTAGGGGAGTCTTCACCCCTCCACTTT.

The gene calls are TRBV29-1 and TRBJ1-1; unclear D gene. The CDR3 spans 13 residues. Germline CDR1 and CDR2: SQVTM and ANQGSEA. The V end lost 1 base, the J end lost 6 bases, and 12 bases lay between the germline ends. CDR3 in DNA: TGCAGCGTTGAAGGTGTAGGGCCCCCTGAAGCTTTCTTT. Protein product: CSVEGVGPPEAFF.

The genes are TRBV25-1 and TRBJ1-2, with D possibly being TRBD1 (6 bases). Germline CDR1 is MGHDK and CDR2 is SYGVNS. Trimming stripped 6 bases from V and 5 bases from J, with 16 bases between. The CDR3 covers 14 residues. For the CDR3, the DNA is TGTGCCAGCAGCGTAGGGGGGGCTGGTTATGGCTACACCTTC. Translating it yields CASSVGGAGYGYTF.

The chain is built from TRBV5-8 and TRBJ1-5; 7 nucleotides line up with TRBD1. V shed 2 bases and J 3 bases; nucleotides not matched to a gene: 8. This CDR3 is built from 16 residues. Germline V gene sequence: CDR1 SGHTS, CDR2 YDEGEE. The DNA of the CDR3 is TGTGCCAGCAGCTTCTACAGGGGCCGGGCCAATCAGCCCCAGCATTTT. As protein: CASSFYRGRANQPQHF. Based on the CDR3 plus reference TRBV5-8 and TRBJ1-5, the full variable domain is EAGVTQSPTHLIKTRGQQATLRCSPISGHTSVYWYQQALGLGLQFLLWYDEGEERNRGNFPPRFSGRQFPNYSSELNVNALELEDSALYLCASSFYRGRANQPQHFGDGTRLSIL.

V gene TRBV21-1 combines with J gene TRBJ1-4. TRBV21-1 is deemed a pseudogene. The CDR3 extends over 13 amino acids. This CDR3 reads CASSKRKGEKLFF. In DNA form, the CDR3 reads TGTGCCAGCAGCAAACGGAAGGGCGAAAAACTGTTTTTT.

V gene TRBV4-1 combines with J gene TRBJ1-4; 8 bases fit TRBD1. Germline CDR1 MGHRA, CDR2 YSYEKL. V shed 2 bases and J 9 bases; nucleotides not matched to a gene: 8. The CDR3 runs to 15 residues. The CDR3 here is CASSQQTGAGKKLFF. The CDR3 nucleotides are TGCGCCAGCAGCCAACAGACAGGGGCGGGGAAAAAACTGTTTTTT.

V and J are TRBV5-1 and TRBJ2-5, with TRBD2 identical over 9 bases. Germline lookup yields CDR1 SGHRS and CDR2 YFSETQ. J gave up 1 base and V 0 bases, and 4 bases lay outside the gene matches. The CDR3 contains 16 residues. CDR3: CASSLALAGSQETQYF. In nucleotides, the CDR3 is TGCGCCAGCAGCTTGGCACTAGCGGGTTCCCAAGAGACCCAGTACTTC.

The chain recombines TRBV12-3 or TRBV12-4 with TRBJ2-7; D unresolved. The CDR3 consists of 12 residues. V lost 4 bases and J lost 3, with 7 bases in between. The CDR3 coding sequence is TGTGCCAGCAGTTGGCAGAACTACGAGCAGTACTTC. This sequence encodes CASSWQNYEQYF.

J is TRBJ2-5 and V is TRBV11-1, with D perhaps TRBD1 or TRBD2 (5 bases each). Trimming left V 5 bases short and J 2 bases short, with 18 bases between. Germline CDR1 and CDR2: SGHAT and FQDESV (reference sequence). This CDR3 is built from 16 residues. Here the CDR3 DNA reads TGTGCCAGCAGCCAAGGGACGAGGGGAAATCAAGAGACCCAGTACTTC. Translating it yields CASSQGTRGNQETQYF.

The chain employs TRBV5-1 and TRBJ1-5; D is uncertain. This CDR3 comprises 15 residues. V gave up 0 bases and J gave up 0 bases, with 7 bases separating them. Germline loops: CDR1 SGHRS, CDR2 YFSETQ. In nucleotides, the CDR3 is TGCGCCAGCAGCTTGGGGCAGAATAGCAATCAGCCCCAGCATTTT. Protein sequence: CASSLGQNSNQPQHF.

The CDR3: CATSDPTGTSGRENIQYF. The CDR3 DNA reads as TGTGCCACCAGTGACCCGACCGGGACTAGCGGGAGAGAGAACATTCAGTACTTC. The chain links TRBV24-1 to TRBJ2-4; 14 nucleotides line up with TRBD2. Germline values: CDR1 KGHDR, CDR2 SFDVKD. With 4 bases clipped from V and 7 bases from J, the junction kept 11 bases outside the gene matches. The CDR3 sequence is 18 residues long.

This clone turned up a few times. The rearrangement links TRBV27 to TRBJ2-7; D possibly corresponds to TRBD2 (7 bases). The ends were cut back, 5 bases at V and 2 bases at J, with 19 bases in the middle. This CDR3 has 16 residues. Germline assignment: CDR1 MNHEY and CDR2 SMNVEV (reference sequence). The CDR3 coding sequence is TGTGCCAGCAGTACCCTCCTTGCGGGGGCTGCCTACGAGCAGTACTTC. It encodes CASSTLLAGAAYEQYF.

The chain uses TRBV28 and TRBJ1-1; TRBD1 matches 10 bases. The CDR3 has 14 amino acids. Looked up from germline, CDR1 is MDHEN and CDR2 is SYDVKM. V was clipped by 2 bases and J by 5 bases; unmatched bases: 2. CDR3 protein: CASSLGTGETEAFF. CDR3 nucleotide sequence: TGTGCCAGCAGTTTAGGGACAGGGGAGACTGAAGCTTTCTTT.

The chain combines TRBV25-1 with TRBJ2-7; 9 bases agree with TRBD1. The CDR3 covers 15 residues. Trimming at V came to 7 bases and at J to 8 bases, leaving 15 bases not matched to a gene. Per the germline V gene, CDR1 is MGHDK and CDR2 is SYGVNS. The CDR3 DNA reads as TGTGCCAGCATCGGACAGGGGAGAGAACCGTACCAGCAGTACTTC. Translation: CASIGQGREPYQQYF.

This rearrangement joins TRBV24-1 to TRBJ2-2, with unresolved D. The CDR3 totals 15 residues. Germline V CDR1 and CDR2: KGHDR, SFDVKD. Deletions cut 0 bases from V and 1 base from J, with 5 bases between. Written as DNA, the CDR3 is TGTGCCACCAGTGATTTGTCCGGGAACACCGGGGAGCTGTTTTTT. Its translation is CATSDLSGNTGELFF.

This chain's CDR3 is CASSMRGNSPLHF. DNA for the CDR3: TGTGCCAGTAGTATGCGGGGGAATTCACCCCTCCACTTT. The rearrangement uses TRBV19 and TRBJ1-6; TRBD1 might be the D (5 bases). Germline assignment: CDR1 LNHDA and CDR2 SQIVND (reference sequence). Trimming removed 3 bases from V and 7 bases from J, with 7 bases in between. The CDR3 loop spans 13 amino acids.

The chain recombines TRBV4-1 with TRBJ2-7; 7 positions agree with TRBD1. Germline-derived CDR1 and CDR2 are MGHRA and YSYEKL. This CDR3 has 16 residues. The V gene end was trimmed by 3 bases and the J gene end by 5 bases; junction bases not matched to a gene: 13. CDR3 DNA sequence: TGCGCCAGCAGCCACGCCACGACAGGGCAGGGAAACGAGCAGTACTTC. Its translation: CASSHATTGQGNEQYF.

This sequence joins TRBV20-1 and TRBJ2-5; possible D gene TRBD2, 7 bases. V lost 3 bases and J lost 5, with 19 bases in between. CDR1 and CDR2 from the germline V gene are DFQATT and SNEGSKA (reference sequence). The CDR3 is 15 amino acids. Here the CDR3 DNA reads TGCAGTGCTAGTGAAAGCCGGGGGGCACAGGAGACCCAGTACTTC. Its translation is CSASESRGAQETQYF.

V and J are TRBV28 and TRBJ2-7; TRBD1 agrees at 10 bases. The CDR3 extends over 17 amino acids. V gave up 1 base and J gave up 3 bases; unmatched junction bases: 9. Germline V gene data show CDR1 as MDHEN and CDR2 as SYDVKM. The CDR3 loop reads CASSLSATGGFSYEQYF. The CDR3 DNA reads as TGTGCCAGCAGTTTATCGGCGACAGGGGGCTTTAGCTACGAGCAGTACTTC.

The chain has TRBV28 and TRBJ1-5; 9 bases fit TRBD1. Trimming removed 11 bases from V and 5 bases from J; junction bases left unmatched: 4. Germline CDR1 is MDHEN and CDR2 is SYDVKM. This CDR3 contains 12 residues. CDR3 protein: CAAQGADQPQHF. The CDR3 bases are TGTGCCGCACAGGGGGCCGATCAGCCCCAGCATTTT. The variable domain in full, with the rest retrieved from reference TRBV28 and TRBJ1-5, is DVKVTQSSRYLVKRTGEKVFLECVQDMDHENMFWYRQDPGLGLRLIYFSYDVKMKEKGDIPEGYSVSREKKERFSLILESASTNQTSMYLCAAQGADQPQHFGDGTRLSIL.